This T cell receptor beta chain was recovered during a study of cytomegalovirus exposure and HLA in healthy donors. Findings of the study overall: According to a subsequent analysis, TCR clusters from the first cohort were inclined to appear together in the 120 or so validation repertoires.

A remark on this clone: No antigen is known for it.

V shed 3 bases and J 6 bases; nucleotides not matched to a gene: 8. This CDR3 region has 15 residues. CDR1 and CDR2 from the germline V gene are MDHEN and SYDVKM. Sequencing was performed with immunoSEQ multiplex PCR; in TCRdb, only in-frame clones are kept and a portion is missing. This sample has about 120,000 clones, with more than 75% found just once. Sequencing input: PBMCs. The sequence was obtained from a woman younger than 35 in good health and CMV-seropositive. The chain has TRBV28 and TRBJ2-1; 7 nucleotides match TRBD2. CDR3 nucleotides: TGTGCCAGCAGTTTCTCGCGGGAGATCGGCAATGAGCAGTTCTTC. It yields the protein CASSFSREIGNEQFF. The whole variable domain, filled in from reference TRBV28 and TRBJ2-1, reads DVKVTQSSRYLVKRTGEKVFLECVQDMDHENMFWYRQDPGLGLRLIYFSYDVKMKEKGDIPEGYSVSREKKERFSLILESASTNQTSMYLCASSFSREIGNEQFFGPGTRLTVL.